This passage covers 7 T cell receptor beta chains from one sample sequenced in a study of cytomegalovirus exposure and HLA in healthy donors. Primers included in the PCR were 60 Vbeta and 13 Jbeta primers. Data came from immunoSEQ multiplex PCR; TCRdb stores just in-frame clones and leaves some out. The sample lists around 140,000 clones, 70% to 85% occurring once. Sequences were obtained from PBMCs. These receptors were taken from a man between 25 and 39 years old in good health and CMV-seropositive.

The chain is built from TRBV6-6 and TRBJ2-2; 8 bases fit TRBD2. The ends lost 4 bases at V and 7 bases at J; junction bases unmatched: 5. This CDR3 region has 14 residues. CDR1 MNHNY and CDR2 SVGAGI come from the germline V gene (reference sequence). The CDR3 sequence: CASSFGTRYGELFF. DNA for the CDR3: TGTGCCAGCAGTTTCGGGACTAGATACGGGGAGCTGTTTTTT.

The chain's CDR3 is CASMSEKLFF. As DNA, the CDR3 is TGTGCCAGCATGAGTGAAAAACTGTTTTTT. The chain links TRBV9 to TRBJ1-4, with D unresolved. The CDR3 covers 10 residues. V was clipped by 6 bases and J by 7 bases, with 4 bases between them. CDR1 is SGDLS, CDR2 YYNGEE, per germline.

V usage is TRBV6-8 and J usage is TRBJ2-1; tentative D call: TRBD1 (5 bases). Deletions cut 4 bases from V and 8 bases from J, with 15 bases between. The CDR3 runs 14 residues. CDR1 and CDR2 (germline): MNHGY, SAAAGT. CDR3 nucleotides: TGTGCCAGCAGTTCCTCGTGGGGCCGAGATGAGCAGTTCTTC. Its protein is CASSSSWGRDEQFF.

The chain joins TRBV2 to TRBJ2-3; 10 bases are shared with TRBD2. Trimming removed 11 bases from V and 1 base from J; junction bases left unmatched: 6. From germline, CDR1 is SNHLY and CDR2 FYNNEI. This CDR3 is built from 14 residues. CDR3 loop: CASMGTSGTDTQYF. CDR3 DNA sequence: TGTGCCTCTATGGGGACTAGCGGCACAGATACGCAGTATTTT. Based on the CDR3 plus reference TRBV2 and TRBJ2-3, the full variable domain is EPEVTQTPSHQVTQMGQEVILRCVPISNHLYFYWYRQILGQKVEFLVSFYNNEISEKSEIFDDQFSVERPDGSNFTLKIRSTKLEDSAMYFCASMGTSGTDTQYFGPGTRLTVL.

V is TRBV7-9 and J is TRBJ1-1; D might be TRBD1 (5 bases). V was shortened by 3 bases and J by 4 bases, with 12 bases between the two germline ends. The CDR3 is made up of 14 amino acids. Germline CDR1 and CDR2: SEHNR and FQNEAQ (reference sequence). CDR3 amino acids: CASSFGQGGTEAFF. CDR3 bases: TGTGCCAGCAGCTTCGGACAAGGCGGCACTGAAGCTTTCTTT.

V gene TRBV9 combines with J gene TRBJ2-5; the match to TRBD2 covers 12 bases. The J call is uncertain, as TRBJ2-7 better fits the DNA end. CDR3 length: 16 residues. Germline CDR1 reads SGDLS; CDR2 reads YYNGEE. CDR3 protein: CASSVSPTSGSHEQYF. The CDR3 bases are TGTGCCAGCAGCGTATCCCCGACTAGCGGGAGCCACGAGCAGTACTTC.

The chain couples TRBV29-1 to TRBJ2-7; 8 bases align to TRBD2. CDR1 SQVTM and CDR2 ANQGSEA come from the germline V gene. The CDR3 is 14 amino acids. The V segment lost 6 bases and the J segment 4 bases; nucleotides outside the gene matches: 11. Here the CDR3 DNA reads TGCAGCGTACGGAAGGCGGCTAGCGGGTACGAGCAGTACTTC. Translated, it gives CSVRKAASGYEQYF.